These 21 T cell receptor beta chains share one sample of origin, sequenced in a study of beta chain features in type 1 diabetes. Expressed TCRB transcripts were sequenced because the entire RNA isolate underwent reverse transcription. The table came from immunoSEQ multiplex PCR; TCRdb's copy has only in-frame clones and leaves some out. This table has about 130,000 clones, 9% to 9.5% appearing once. Specimen: central memory CD4+ T cells from blood. These receptors all come from a man between 18 and 35 years old in good health.

This clone turned up a few times. The chain links TRBV19 to TRBJ2-2; TRBD1 aligns across 8 bases. The CDR3 consists of 16 residues. Germline values: CDR1 LNHDA, CDR2 SQIVND (reference sequence). V lost 3 bases, J lost 6 bases, and 9 bases stayed unmatched. In DNA, the CDR3 is TGTGCCAGTAGTATGGCCGGGACAGGCGGGGCCGGGGAGCTGTTTTTT. Translation: CASSMAGTGGAGELFF.

This clone was seen only a few times. The V gene is TRBV7-8, the J gene TRBJ1-2; D unclear. Germline assignment: CDR1 SGHVS and CDR2 FQNEAQ. Trimming removed 5 bases at V and 5 bases at J, with 9 bases between. CDR3 length: 12 residues. CDR3 protein: CASSPAGYGYTF. The DNA of the CDR3 is TGTGCCAGCAGCCCGGCGGGATATGGCTACACCTTC.

This clone has a handful of counts. The chain employs TRBV2 and TRBJ2-7; 8 bases are a match to TRBD1. Germline CDR1 reads SNHLY; CDR2 reads FYNNEI. V dropped 7 bases and J dropped 13; count of bases not matched to a gene: 9. The CDR3 has 11 amino acids. The CDR3 sequence: CASMMDREAYF. The CDR3, as DNA: TGTGCCAGCATGATGGACAGGGAGGCTTACTTC.

This clone occurred a few times. The chain uses TRBV5-1 and TRBJ2-2; D unclear. Germline loops: CDR1 SGHRS, CDR2 YFSETQ. The CDR3 length is 12 residues. Trimming removed 4 bases from V and 8 bases from J, with 9 bases in between. Here the CDR3 reads CASSPERGELFF. The CDR3 DNA reads as TGCGCCAGCAGCCCCGAGAGGGGGGAGCTGTTTTTT.

In this sample, this clone turned up a few times. This chain connects TRBV9 to TRBJ2-5; 7 nucleotides agree with TRBD1. The CDR3 covers 15 residues. Looked up from germline, CDR1 is SGDLS and CDR2 is YYNGEE. V lost 8 bases and J lost 1; bases outside the gene matches: 11. CDR3 protein: CARELRQGGQETQYF. The CDR3 nucleotides are TGTGCCAGGGAACTACGACAGGGCGGCCAAGAGACCCAGTACTTC.

The chain uses TRBV7-9 and TRBJ2-5; TRBD1 is a possible D gene (8 bases). Trimming shortened V by 5 bases and J by 5 bases, and 21 bases separated the two germline ends. Germline V gene lookup returns CDR1 SEHNR and CDR2 FQNEAQ (reference sequence). This CDR3 contains 16 residues. The CDR3 coding sequence is TGTGCCAGCAGCCCCCGCCCCAGGGGGCGGGAGGAGACCCAGTACTTC. Encoded protein: CASSPRPRGREETQYF.

This clone was recorded a few times. The chain links TRBV19 to TRBJ1-6; D gene ambiguous. The CDR3 runs to 11 residues. Germline loops: CDR1 LNHDA, CDR2 SQIVND (reference sequence). Trimming stripped 8 bases from V and 5 bases from J, with 4 bases between. CDR3 bases: TGTGCCAGTTCTAATAATTCACCCCTCCACTTT. This codes for CASSNNSPLHF.

V and J are TRBV6-1 and TRBJ1-2, with D tentatively TRBD1 (6 bases). Trimming removed 4 bases at V and 5 bases at J, with 11 bases between. This CDR3 comprises 13 residues. The V gene's germline CDR1 is MNHNS and CDR2 SASEGT. CDR3 sequence reads: CASSVQGQYGYTF. The CDR3 DNA is TGTGCCAGCAGTGTACAAGGACAGTATGGCTACACCTTC.

This clone was counted a few times. V usage is TRBV7-2 and J usage is TRBJ2-7; D may be TRBD1 (5 bases). Germline CDR1 SGHTA, CDR2 FQGNSA. The length of the CDR3 is 15 residues. Trimming took 5 bases from V and 0 from J, leaving 14 bases between them. CDR3 sequence reads: CASSPDRTSSYEQYF. DNA for the CDR3: TGTGCCAGCAGCCCCGACAGAACCAGCTCCTACGAGCAGTACTTC.

V usage is TRBV18 and J usage is TRBJ1-5; 10 bases are shared with TRBD1. Germline CDR1 reads KGHSH; CDR2 reads LQKENI. This CDR3 contains 13 residues. Germline trimming cut 8 bases from V and 7 bases from J; bases unmatched to any gene: 5. The CDR3 loop is CASTGQGDQPQHF. CDR3 in DNA: TGTGCCAGCACTGGACAGGGGGACCAGCCCCAGCATTTT. Full variable domain (rest looked up from reference TRBV18 and TRBJ1-5): NAGVMQNPRHLVRRRGQEARLRCSPMKGHSHVYWYRQLPEEGLKFMVYLQKENIIDESGMPKERFSAEFPKEGPSILRIQQVVRGDSAAYFCASTGQGDQPQHFGDGTRLSIL.

This clone has just a few counts. The J gene is TRBJ2-5, the V gene TRBV15, with D perhaps matching TRBD1 (5 bases). This CDR3 has 14 residues. CDR1 LNHNV and CDR2 YYDKDF come from the germline V gene (reference sequence). Trimming stripped 1 base from V and 0 bases from J, with 6 bases between. This chain's CDR3 is CATSRGQNQETQYF. The DNA of the CDR3 is TGTGCCACCAGCAGAGGACAGAACCAAGAGACCCAGTACTTC. The variable domain in full, completed from reference TRBV15 and TRBJ2-5, reads DAMVIQNPRYQVTQFGKPVTLSCSQTLNHNVMYWYQQKSSQAPKLLFHYYDKDFNNEADTPDNFQSRRPNTSFCFLDIRSPGLGDTAMYLCATSRGQNQETQYFGPGTRLLVL.

The rearrangement links TRBV28 to TRBJ2-5; 14 positions agree with TRBD2. CDR3 length equals 16 residues. After removal of 3 bases from V and 1 base from J, the junction contained 1 base not matched to a gene. Germline V gene lookup returns CDR1 MDHEN and CDR2 SYDVKM. CDR3 region: CASSLGLAGAQETQYF. In nucleotides, the CDR3 is TGTGCCAGCAGTTTGGGACTAGCGGGGGCCCAAGAGACCCAGTACTTC.

This clone has more than one count but fewer than ten. V and J are TRBV4-1 and TRBJ1-6; D might be TRBD1 (6 bases). V lost 5 bases and J lost 13, with 15 bases in between. The CDR3 loop spans 13 amino acids. Germline CDR1 is MGHRA and CDR2 is YSYEKL. The CDR3 sequence is CASSEGMGAPLHF. DNA of the CDR3: TGCGCCAGCAGCGAAGGTATGGGGGCGCCCCTCCACTTT.

This clone was seen a few times. This chain connects TRBV28 to TRBJ2-5, with 8 positions matching TRBD1. The CDR3 runs to 15 residues. CDR1 is MDHEN, CDR2 SYDVKM, per germline. V shed 5 bases and J 1 base; nucleotides not matched to a gene: 6. CDR3 DNA: TGTGCCAGCAGTACACAGGGGGGCGTCCAAGAGACCCAGTACTTC. This translates into CASSTQGGVQETQYF.

This clone has a count of ten or more. V and J are TRBV13 and TRBJ2-5, with D possibly matching TRBD1 (5 bases). Looked up from germline, CDR1 is PRHDT and CDR2 is FYEKMQ (reference sequence). Trimming took 7 bases from V and 5 from J, leaving 5 bases between them. This CDR3 spans 10 amino acids. CDR3 bases: TGTGCCAGCAAGGGGGAGACCCAGTACTTC. Its translation is CASKGETQYF.

This clone was counted only a few times. The V call is TRBV4-3, the J call TRBJ1-4; possible D gene TRBD1, 5 bases. V shed 4 bases and J shed 3 bases, with 18 bases lying between them. The CDR3 totals 17 residues. Germline V gene lookup returns CDR1 LGHNA and CDR2 YSLEER. CDR3 DNA: TGCGCCAGCAGCCCCCATAGGAGCGGGACGGCTAATGAAAAACTGTTTTTT. Protein sequence: CASSPHRSGTANEKLFF.

There are a few counts of this clone. The V call is TRBV7-2, the J call TRBJ2-1; TRBD1 matches at 8 bases. V lost 1 base and J lost 5; bases outside the gene matches: 4. The CDR3 is 15 residues long. Per germline, CDR1 SGHTA and CDR2 FQGNSA. The CDR3 region is CASSLVRGQNNEQFF. CDR3 sequence (DNA): TGTGCCAGCAGCTTAGTCAGGGGGCAGAACAATGAGCAGTTCTTC.

In this sample, this clone turned up a few times. V is TRBV6-6 and J is TRBJ1-2, with TRBD1 matching 7 bases. Trimming at V came to 8 bases and at J to 3 bases, leaving 9 bases not matched to a gene. CDR1 and CDR2 from the germline V gene are MNHNY and SVGAGI (reference sequence). This CDR3 region has 14 residues. The CDR3 protein is CASFKGANDYGYTF. As DNA, the CDR3 is TGTGCCAGCTTTAAGGGGGCGAATGACTATGGCTACACCTTC.

J is TRBJ2-3 and V is TRBV9, with TRBD2 matching over 13 bases. J lost 6 bases, V lost 4 bases, and 8 bases had no gene match. Germline CDR1 SGDLS, CDR2 YYNGEE. The CDR3 loop spans 16 amino acids. The CDR3, as DNA: TGTGCCAGCAGCCCGACTAGCGGGGGGAACGACGATACGCAGTATTTT. Protein product: CASSPTSGGNDDTQYF.

V gene TRBV20-1 combines with J gene TRBJ2-1, with D possibly being TRBD1 (6 bases). The CDR3 is made up of 10 amino acids. V lost 3 bases and J lost 10, with 7 bases in between. CDR1 and CDR2 from the germline V gene are DFQATT and SNEGSKA (reference sequence). CDR3 nucleotides: TGCAGTGCTAGGAGGGGGGAGCAGTTCTTC. Protein: CSARRGEQFF.

Comment on this clone: The sample contains more than one DNA sequence encoding this CDR3. The chain employs TRBV18 and TRBJ1-4; D might be TRBD1 (5 bases). This CDR3 has 15 amino acids. Trimming cost V 2 bases and J 6 bases, with 13 bases left between them. Germline CDR1 and CDR2: KGHSH and LQKENI. This chain's CDR3 is CASSPRTGGDEKLFF. CDR3 nucleotide sequence: TGTGCCAGCTCACCAAGGACCGGGGGTGATGAAAAACTGTTTTTT.